This T cell receptor beta chain was observed in a study of T cell changes during pregnancy in multiple sclerosis. Method: immunoSEQ multiplex PCR; TCRdb's copy keeps in-frame clones and lacks some. The table shows about 80,000 clones, with 92% occurring only once. Germline V gene lookup returns CDR1 MNHNY and CDR2 SVGAGI (reference sequence). CDR3 size: 16 residues. V lost 4 bases, J lost 6 bases, and 14 bases stayed unmatched. This specimen was peripheral blood, taken before pregnancy. The receptor's source is a female donor with multiple sclerosis, enrolled in a pregnancy study. The J gene is TRBJ1-1, the V gene TRBV6-6, with TRBD1 matching over 7 bases. The CDR3 sequence is CASSSGQQPRLSEAFF. The CDR3 nucleotides are TGTGCCAGCAGTTCGGGACAGCAACCCAGACTTTCTGAAGCTTTCTTT.